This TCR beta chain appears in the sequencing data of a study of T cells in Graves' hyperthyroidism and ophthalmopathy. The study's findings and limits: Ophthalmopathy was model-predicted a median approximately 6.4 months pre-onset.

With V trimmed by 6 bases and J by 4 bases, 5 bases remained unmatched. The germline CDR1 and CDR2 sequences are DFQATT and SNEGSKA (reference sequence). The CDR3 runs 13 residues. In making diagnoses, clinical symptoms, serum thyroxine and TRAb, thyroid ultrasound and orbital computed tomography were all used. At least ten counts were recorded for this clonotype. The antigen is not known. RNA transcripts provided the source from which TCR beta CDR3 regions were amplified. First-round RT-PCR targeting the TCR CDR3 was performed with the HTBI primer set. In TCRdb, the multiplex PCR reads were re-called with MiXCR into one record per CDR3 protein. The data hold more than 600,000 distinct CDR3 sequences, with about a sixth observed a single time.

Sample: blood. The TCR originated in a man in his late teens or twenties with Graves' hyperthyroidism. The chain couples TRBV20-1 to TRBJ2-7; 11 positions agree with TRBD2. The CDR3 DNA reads TGCAGTGCACCGACTAGCGGGAATTACGAGCAGTACTTC. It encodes CSAPTSGNYEQYF.